The following is a T cell receptor (beta chain) sequence with its context. Authors' methods: Estimation of nucleated cell counts was performed using reference gene primer amplification. Profiled with immunoSEQ multiplex PCR; TCRdb holds only in-frame clones, not every one. The D gene and trimming were derived from the DNA, and the V and J assignments and clone size from that table. The repertoire includes some 350,000 clones, 80% to 90% of them detected once, and less than 6% sits in the top ten. These data originate in a study of blood T cell repertoires in COVID-19. Whole-study context: Spain, Italy and the United States supplied samples that represented acute and convalescent COVID-19. From T cells, B-cell-depleted T cells, or PBMCs came the material, which was cDNA or gDNA.

Germline V gene sequence: CDR1 LGHNA, CDR2 YSLEER. The CDR3 covers 16 residues. V was trimmed by 0 bases and J by 0 bases, leaving 10 bases between them. Sequencing was carried out using PBMCs or T cells enriched from blood (not recorded which). This TCR came from a young woman who had recovered from COVID-19. This rearrangement joins TRBV4-3 to TRBJ2-3; weak D call: TRBD1 (5 bases). CDR3: CASSQDFDSSTDTQYF. The CDR3 DNA sequence: TGCGCCAGCAGCCAAGATTTCGACAGCAGCACAGATACGCAGTATTTT.